This TCR beta chain was profiled in a study of molecular identifiers for immune sequencing clone quantification. Preparation of the bulk TCR libraries relied on previously described methods and listed TCR primers. Using its own MiXCR run on the PCR reads, TCRdb lists one record per CDR3 protein. Seen here are approximately 90,000 distinct CDR3 sequences, roughly 26% observed once, and the top ten hold approximately 0.94%. Germline CDR1 and CDR2: SEHNR and FQNEAQ (reference sequence). The CDR3 consists of 13 residues. V was cut by 0 bases and J by 5 bases, with 7 bases left in between. Study results and caveats: In naive cells, clones above 20 RNA copies held under 1% of molecules, whereas in effector cells they held over 98%.

This clonotype was found many times. The antigen is undetermined. This chain links TRBV7-9 with TRBJ2-5; D gene ambiguous. The origin of this receptor is a human donor in good health. Some libraries in this study had Jurkat cell RNA spiked in. The specimen sequenced was naive CD8+ T cells from blood, with Jurkat cell RNA spiked in. As for subset: FACS-sorted CD8+CD4-CCR7+CD45RA+ naive T cells. CDR3 DNA: TGTGCCAGCAGCTTAGCGTTGTCGGAGACCCAGTACTTC. This gives the protein CASSLALSETQYF.